This entry describes one TCR beta chain. What it recognizes is unknown. Mismatch with germline at one junction end may stem from a read error. The data belong to a study of T cell responses to AZD1222 COVID-19 vaccine. Study-wide findings and caveats: Unmutated variant regions are reportedly the target of nearly half of TCRs that are spike-specific.

TCRdb's copy holds only in-frame clones and misses some; the assay was immunoSEQ multiplex PCR. The data show 80,000 to 100,000 clones, over 85% seen once. Germline values: CDR1 WSHSY, CDR2 SAAADI. The length of the CDR3 is 15 residues. The sample was peripheral blood, taken on day 0 of AZD1222 vaccination. The TCR was taken from an adult in good health. The chain recombines TRBV10-2 with TRBJ1-4, with TRBD1 as a possible D gene (6 bases). In DNA, the CDR3 is TGCGCCAGCAGTCGGAGCGGGGGGCGAGGTGAACTATTATCTTTT. Translation: CASSRSGGRGELLSF.